This T cell receptor (beta chain) was sequenced during a study of cytomegalovirus exposure and HLA in healthy donors. Germline CDR1 SGHDT, CDR2 YYEEEE. The CDR3 contains 15 residues. V lost 0 bases to trimming and J lost 5 bases, with 13 bases between them. Use of 60 Vbeta and 13 Jbeta primers characterized the PCR. The protocol was immunoSEQ multiplex PCR, while the TCRdb copy is restricted to in-frame clones and leaves out a portion. The table records around 140,000 clones, about 80% of them present only once. As regards this clone: No antigen is known for it.

Study findings and constraints: Immune exposure information available was restricted to CMV serostatus.

The receptor's source is a man in his forties in good health and CMV-seropositive. The sample consisted of PBMCs. The rearrangement links TRBV5-6 to TRBJ2-3; no clear D. This CDR3 reads CASSLGPKSKDTQYF. The CDR3 coding sequence is TGTGCCAGCAGCTTGGGTCCCAAGAGTAAAGATACGCAGTATTTT.